The clone carrying this T cell receptor (beta chain) was picked up a small number of times. There are 13 residues in the CDR3. V was shortened by 6 bases and J by 3 bases, with 11 bases between the two germline ends. Germline assignment: CDR1 MDHEN and CDR2 SYDVKM. This entry is derived from a study of T cell changes during pregnancy in multiple sclerosis. Method: immunoSEQ multiplex PCR; TCRdb's copy keeps in-frame clones and lacks some. Counted here are roughly 35,000 clones, around nine tenths occurring once; the ten biggest clones make up roughly an eighth. The chain employs TRBV28 and TRBJ1-1; D not resolved. This specimen consisted of CD8+ T cells from peripheral blood mononuclear cells, obtained in the first trimester of pregnancy. The origin of this receptor is a female donor with multiple sclerosis, enrolled in a pregnancy study. This CDR3 is CASSPSDYTEAFF. The CDR3 DNA follows: TGTGCCAGCAGCCCGTCGGACTACACTGAAGCTTTCTTT.